Listed here are 24 T cell receptor beta chains from one sample, sequenced in a study of cytomegalovirus exposure and HLA in healthy donors. PCR was performed using 60 Vbeta and 13 Jbeta primers. Sequenced by immunoSEQ multiplex PCR; TCRdb stores in-frame clones only, minus some. The sample carries over 200,000 clones, about three quarters recorded once. Sequenced input: PBMCs. The source of these receptors is a woman aged 55-70 years in good health and CMV-seropositive.

The chain couples TRBV6-5 to TRBJ2-5; 9 nucleotides match TRBD1. This CDR3 is 13 amino acids long. V was clipped by 8 bases and J by 7 bases; unmatched bases: 8. Germline V gene sequence: CDR1 MNHEY, CDR2 SVGAGI. CDR3 coding DNA: TGTGCCAGCCACAGGGGGCGGGGAGGGACCCAGTACTTC. This gives the protein CASHRGRGGTQYF.

Here the CDR3 DNA reads TGTGCCAGCACTACTAGCGGCTCCTACGAGCAGTACTTC. Protein: CASTTSGSYEQYF. The V call is TRBV6-1, the J call TRBJ2-7, with 8 bases matching TRBD2. The CDR3 length is 13 residues. Unmatched junction bases numbered 2, after V lost 7 bases and J lost 0 bases. Germline CDR1 MNHNS, CDR2 SASEGT.

Regarding this clone: The identical CDR3 is also encoded by other nucleotide sequences in the sample. This chain links TRBV7-3 with TRBJ2-1; 12 bases fit TRBD2. CDR3 size: 15 residues. J was trimmed by 3 bases and V by 4 bases; bases with no gene match: 1. CDR1 and CDR2 (germline): SGHTA, FQGTGA. The CDR3 coding sequence is TGTGCCAGCAGCTCACTAGCGGGGGGCTACAATGAGCAGTTCTTC. Amino acid sequence: CASSSLAGGYNEQFF.

This clone was counted only a few times. This chain connects TRBV6-5 to TRBJ1-5; weak D call: TRBD1 (5 bases). The CDR3 sequence is 14 residues long. CDR1 and CDR2 from the germline V gene are MNHEY and SVGAGI. The V end lost 5 bases, the J end lost 6 bases, and 14 bases lay between the germline ends. In nucleotides, the CDR3 is TGTGCCAGCAGTGAAAATCCTCAGGGTCAGCCCCAGCATTTT. It codes for CASSENPQGQPQHF.

V gene TRBV19 combines with J gene TRBJ2-3; 7 positions agree with TRBD1. The CDR3 runs to 16 residues. The V gene end was trimmed by 5 bases and the J gene end by 2 bases; junction bases not matched to a gene: 10. Germline assignment: CDR1 LNHDA and CDR2 SQIVND (reference sequence). CDR3 sequence (DNA): TGTGCCAGTAGTTCCCCGACAGGGATGGCCACAGATACGCAGTATTTT. This encodes CASSSPTGMATDTQYF.

This chain joins TRBV6-6 and TRBJ2-7, with 7 bases that match TRBD1. Germline CDR1 MNHNY, CDR2 SVGAGI (reference sequence). The CDR3 is 15 amino acids. The trim removed 5 bases at V and 6 bases at J, leaving 13 bases unmatched. The CDR3 loop is CASSTNDRARSEQYF. In nucleotides, the CDR3 is TGTGCCAGCAGTACCAATGACAGGGCCCGGAGCGAGCAGTACTTC.

The gene calls are TRBV29-1 and TRBJ2-7, with TRBD2 matching 11 bases. The trim removed 4 bases at V and 7 bases at J, leaving 3 bases unmatched. The CDR3 runs 12 residues. Per germline, CDR1 SQVTM and CDR2 ANQGSEA. The CDR3 bases are TGCAGCGTTGGGGGACTAGCGGTTGAGCAGTACTTC. It codes for CSVGGLAVEQYF.

This chain connects TRBV28 to TRBJ2-7, with TRBD1 as a possible D gene (7 bases). This CDR3 comprises 14 residues. Trimming pared 6 bases from V and 1 base from J, leaving 13 bases between. CDR1 and CDR2 from the germline V gene are MDHEN and SYDVKM. For the CDR3, the DNA is TGTGCCAGCAGAACACAGGGGAGGTCCTACGAGCAGTACTTC. Residues: CASRTQGRSYEQYF.

The V and J genes are TRBV5-4 and TRBJ2-3; 8 bases agree with TRBD1. The CDR3 is 14 amino acids. Germline assignment: CDR1 SGHNT and CDR2 YYREEE (reference sequence). V lost 2 bases to trimming and J lost 3 bases; unmatched junction nucleotides: 2. CDR3 region: CASSFRQGTDTQYF. Written as DNA, the CDR3 is TGTGCCAGCAGCTTTCGACAGGGGACAGATACGCAGTATTTT.

This clone was detected only a few times. The rearrangement links TRBV6-1 to TRBJ2-7, with TRBD1 matching over 7 bases. The CDR3 extends over 14 amino acids. V lost 6 bases, J lost 4 bases, and 9 bases stayed unmatched. Germline V gene lookup returns CDR1 MNHNS and CDR2 SASEGT. CDR3 DNA sequence: TGTGCCAGCAGGACGACAGGGTTTTATTACGAGCAGTACTTC. This encodes CASRTTGFYYEQYF.

V usage is TRBV19 and J usage is TRBJ2-7, with D possibly TRBD2 on 6 matching bases. The CDR3 runs to 14 residues. The V end was cut by 5 bases, the J end by 1 base, with 12 bases between. Germline CDR1 LNHDA, CDR2 SQIVND (reference sequence). CDR3 in DNA: TGTGCCAGTAGTCCTTTGACTAGGTCCTACGAGCAGTACTTC. This translates into CASSPLTRSYEQYF.

This chain uses TRBV30 with TRBJ1-2; D possibly corresponds to TRBD1 (5 bases). The CDR3 runs to 12 residues. Germline V gene lookup returns CDR1 GTSNPN and CDR2 SVGIG (reference sequence). V was shortened by 1 base and J by 7 bases, with 10 bases between the two germline ends. The CDR3 region is CAWSGGTLGYTF. The DNA for the CDR3 is TGTGCCTGGAGTGGCGGGACTCTTGGCTACACCTTC.

This clone was detected a few times. The chain has TRBV5-4 and TRBJ1-2, with TRBD1 matching 8 bases. The CDR3 runs 16 residues. Germline V gene lookup returns CDR1 SGHNT and CDR2 YYREEE (reference sequence). V shed 6 bases and J 3 bases; nucleotides not matched to a gene: 13. The CDR3: CASNKIAGGADYGYTF. The CDR3 coding sequence is TGTGCCAGCAACAAAATAGCAGGGGGCGCAGACTATGGCTACACCTTC.

There are a few counts of this clone. As DNA, the CDR3 is TGTGCCAGCAGTTACCTCCGACCGGGACAGACGGAGGGCTACACCTTC. It yields the protein CASSYLRPGQTEGYTF. The V and J genes are TRBV6-5 and TRBJ1-2, with 7 positions matching TRBD1. The CDR3 extends over 16 amino acids. The V segment lost 2 bases and the J segment 8 bases; nucleotides outside the gene matches: 14. CDR1 MNHEY and CDR2 SVGAGI come from the germline V gene.

The chain is built from TRBV30 and TRBJ1-1; 8 bases agree with TRBD1. With V trimmed by 4 bases and J by 5 bases, 18 bases remained unmatched. The germline gives CDR1 GTSNPN, CDR2 SVGIG (reference sequence). This CDR3 is built from 17 residues. CDR3 DNA sequence: TGTGCCTGGAAAACAGGACAGGGTTTTTATTTGGGGACTGAAGCTTTCTTT. Its protein is CAWKTGQGFYLGTEAFF.

The genes are TRBV5-1 and TRBJ2-1; TRBD2 aligns across 16 bases. The CDR3 is 17 residues long. J lost 8 bases, V lost 4 bases, and 9 bases had no gene match. Germline CDR1 reads SGHRS; CDR2 reads YFSETQ. As DNA, the CDR3 is TGCGCCAGCAGCCCCGTTCTCGGGACTAGCGGGGGGGATGAGCAGTTCTTC. Translation: CASSPVLGTSGGDEQFF.

This clone was counted between two and nine times. The rearrangement uses TRBV6-5 and TRBJ1-2; the match to TRBD1 covers 8 bases. This CDR3 has 13 amino acids. Germline loops: CDR1 MNHEY, CDR2 SVGAGI. V trimming: 6 bases; J trimming: 8 bases; junction bases outside the gene matches: 8. The CDR3 DNA reads TGTGCCAGCAGCGAGGACAGGGAAGAGGGCTACACCTTC. This sequence encodes CASSEDREEGYTF.

The V and J genes are TRBV18 and TRBJ1-5; TRBD1 matches 7 bases. V lost 2 bases and J lost 0; bases outside the gene matches: 7. From germline, CDR1 is KGHSH and CDR2 LQKENI. The CDR3 is made up of 17 amino acids. The CDR3 loop is CASSPSQGGYSNQPQHF. CDR3 nucleotides: TGTGCCAGCTCACCATCCCAGGGGGGTTATAGCAATCAGCCCCAGCATTTT.

The chain combines TRBV6-5 with TRBJ1-4; tentatively, D is TRBD1 (6 bases). The CDR3 sequence is 15 residues long. CDR1 and CDR2 (germline): MNHEY, SVGAGI. V was cut by 6 bases and J by 3 bases, with 14 bases left in between. The CDR3 sequence is CASSGGAGSNEKLFF. The CDR3 nucleotides are TGTGCCAGCAGCGGGGGGGCAGGGTCTAATGAAAAACTGTTTTTT.

The chain carries TRBV5-5 and TRBJ1-3, with D perhaps matching TRBD1 (6 bases). Germline CDR1 is SGHKS and CDR2 is YYEKEE (reference sequence). The CDR3 is 13 amino acids. V was pared by 4 bases and J by 9 bases, with 14 bases between. The CDR3 coding sequence is TGTGCCAGCAGCCAGGGGTTTGATGGCACCATATATTTT. This gives the protein CASSQGFDGTIYF.

This chain joins TRBV28 and TRBJ1-3; D not certain. CDR3 length equals 13 residues. Germline CDR1 MDHEN, CDR2 SYDVKM. V shed 3 bases and J shed 2 bases, with 5 bases lying between them. CDR3 amino acids: CASSFLAGNTIYF. The CDR3 coding sequence is TGTGCCAGCAGTTTTCTAGCTGGAAACACCATATATTTT.

The chain is built from TRBV9 and TRBJ1-6, with a weak D call TRBD1 (5 bases). The CDR3 length is 14 residues. V was clipped by 3 bases and J by 11 bases, with 15 bases between them. Per the germline V gene, CDR1 is SGDLS and CDR2 is YYNGEE. The CDR3 reads CASSAGTFAAPLHF. CDR3 nucleotides: TGTGCCAGCAGCGCCGGGACTTTTGCGGCACCCCTCCACTTT.

This clone was observed once. The chain is built from TRBV30 and TRBJ1-6; no reliable D call. Trimming removed 2 bases at V and 4 bases at J, with 9 bases between. Per germline, CDR1 GTSNPN and CDR2 SVGIG (reference sequence). The CDR3 runs 14 residues. The CDR3 bases are TGTGCCTGGAGTAAGATCACTTATAATTCACCCCTCCACTTT. Amino acids: CAWSKITYNSPLHF. Based on the CDR3 plus reference TRBV30 and TRBJ1-6, the full variable domain is SQTIHQWPATLVQPVGSPLSLECTVEGTSNPNLYWYRQAAGRGLQLLFYSVGIGQISSEVPQNLSASRPQDRQFILSSKKLLLSDSGFYLCAWSKITYNSPLHFGNGTRLTVT.

CDR3 in amino acids: CASSGLAGGLKGQYF. CDR3 nucleotides: TGTGCCAGCAGCGGACTAGCGGGAGGCCTAAAGGGCCAGTACTTC. The V gene is TRBV11-2, the J gene TRBJ2-5; 14 bases map to TRBD2. V lost 5 bases and J lost 10; bases outside the gene matches: 9. Germline lookup yields CDR1 SGHAT and CDR2 FQNNGV. CDR3 size: 15 residues.